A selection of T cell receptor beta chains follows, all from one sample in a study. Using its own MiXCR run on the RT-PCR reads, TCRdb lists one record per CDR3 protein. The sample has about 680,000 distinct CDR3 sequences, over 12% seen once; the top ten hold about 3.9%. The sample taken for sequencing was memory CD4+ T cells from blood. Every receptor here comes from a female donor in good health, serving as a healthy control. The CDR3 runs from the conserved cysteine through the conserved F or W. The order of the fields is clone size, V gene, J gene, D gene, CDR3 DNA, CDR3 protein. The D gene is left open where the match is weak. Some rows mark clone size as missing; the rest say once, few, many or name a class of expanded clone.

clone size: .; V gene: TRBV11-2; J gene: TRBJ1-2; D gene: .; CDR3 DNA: TGTGCCAGCAGCTCCCACGAGGGTGGCTACACCTTC; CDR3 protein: CASSSHEGGYTF
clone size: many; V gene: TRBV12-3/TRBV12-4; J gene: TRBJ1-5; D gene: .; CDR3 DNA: TGTGCCAGCAGTTTCATGAGAGGGGGCAATCAGCCCCAGCATTTT; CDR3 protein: CASSFMRGGNQPQHF
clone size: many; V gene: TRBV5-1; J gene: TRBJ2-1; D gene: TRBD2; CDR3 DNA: TGCGCCAGCAGCTTGGGTCTAGTAGCGGGAGCCAGCTATGAGCAGTTCTTC; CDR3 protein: CASSLGLVAGASYEQFF
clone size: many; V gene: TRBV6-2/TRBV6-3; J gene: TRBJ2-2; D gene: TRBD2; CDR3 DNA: TGTGCCAGCAGCCGGACTAGCGGTGGCACCGGGGAGCTGTTTTTT; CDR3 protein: CASSRTSGGTGELFF
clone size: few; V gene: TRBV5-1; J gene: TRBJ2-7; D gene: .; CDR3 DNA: TGCGCCAGCAGCTTGGAACCAACAGGGTTCGGGTCAATTTACGAGCAGTACTTC; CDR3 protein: CASSLEPTGFGSIYEQYF
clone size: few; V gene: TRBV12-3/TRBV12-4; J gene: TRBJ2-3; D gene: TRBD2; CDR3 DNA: TGTGCCAGCAGGATTACTAGCGCCCCAGATACGCAGTATTTT; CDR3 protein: CASRITSAPDTQYF
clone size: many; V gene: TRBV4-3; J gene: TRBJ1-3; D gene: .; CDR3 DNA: TGCGCCAGCAGCCAAGATCCCCGGGCCCGAAACACCATATATTTT; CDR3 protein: CASSQDPRARNTIYF
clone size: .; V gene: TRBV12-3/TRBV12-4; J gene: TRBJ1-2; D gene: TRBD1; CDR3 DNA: TGTGCCAGCAGTTACATAACAGGGGGCGGCCTGGGTGGCTACACCTTC; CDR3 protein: CASSYITGGGLGGYTF
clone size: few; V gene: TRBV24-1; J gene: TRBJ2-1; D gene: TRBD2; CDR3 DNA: TGTGCCACCAGGGGGGGGAACAATGAGCAGTTCTTC; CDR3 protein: CATRGGNNEQFF
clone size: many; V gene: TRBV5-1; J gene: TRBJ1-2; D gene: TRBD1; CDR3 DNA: TGCGCCAGCAGCTCGGGACAGGCCGAGGACTATGGCTACACCTTC; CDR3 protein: CASSSGQAEDYGYTF
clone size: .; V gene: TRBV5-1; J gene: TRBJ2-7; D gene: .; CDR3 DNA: TGCGCCAGCAGCTTGGGGGCAGGGTTCGACGAGCAGTACTTC; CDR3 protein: CASSLGAGFDEQYF
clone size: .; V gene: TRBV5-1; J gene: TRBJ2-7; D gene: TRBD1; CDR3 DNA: TGCGCCAGCAGCGGACAGGGACCAAGAACCTACGAGCAGTACTTC; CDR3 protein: CASSGQGPRTYEQYF
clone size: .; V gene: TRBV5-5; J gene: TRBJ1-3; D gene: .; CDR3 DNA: TGTGCCAGCAGCTTGACGATCGGATCTGGAAACACCATATATTTT; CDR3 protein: CASSLTIGSGNTIYF
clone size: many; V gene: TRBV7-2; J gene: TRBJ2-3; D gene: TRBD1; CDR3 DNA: TGTGCCAGCAGCTCTCACTTAGGGACAGGGGGCAGAACAGATACGCAGTATTTT; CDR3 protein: CASSSHLGTGGRTDTQYF
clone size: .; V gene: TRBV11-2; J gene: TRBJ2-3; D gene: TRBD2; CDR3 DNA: TGTGCCAGCAGCTTATTTGGCCGCGGGAGGGCCACAGATACGCAGTATTTT; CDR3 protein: CASSLFGRGRATDTQYF
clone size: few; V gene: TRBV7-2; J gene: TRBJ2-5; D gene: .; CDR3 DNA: TGTGCCGCCTCTAGGGGGGGGCTTTCGGAGACCCAGTACTTC; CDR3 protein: CAASRGGLSETQYF
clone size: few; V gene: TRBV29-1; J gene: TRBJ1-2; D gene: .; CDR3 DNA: TGCAGCGTTGAGGGGGGACTGACAGTCGGGTATGGCTACACCTTC; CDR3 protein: CSVEGGLTVGYGYTF
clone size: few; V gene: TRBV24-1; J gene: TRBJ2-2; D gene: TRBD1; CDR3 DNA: TGTGCCACCAGTGGAACAACCTTGTACGGGACAGGGGACACCGGGGAGCTGTTTTTT; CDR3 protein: CATSGTTLYGTGDTGELFF
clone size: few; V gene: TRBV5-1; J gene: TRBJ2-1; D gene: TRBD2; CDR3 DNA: TGCGCCAGCAGCTTGGAAGGTAGCGGGAAGAATGAGCAGTTCTTC; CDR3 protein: CASSLEGSGKNEQFF
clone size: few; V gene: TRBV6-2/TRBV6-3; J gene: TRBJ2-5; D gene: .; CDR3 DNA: TGTGCCAGCAGTCCATCCGGGGCAGAGACCCAGTACTTC; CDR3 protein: CASSPSGAETQYF
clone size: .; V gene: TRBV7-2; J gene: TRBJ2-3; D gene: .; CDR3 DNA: TGTGCCAGCAGCTCCGGAGGGCGGATATCGTATTCAGATACGCAGTATTTT; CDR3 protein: CASSSGGRISYSDTQYF
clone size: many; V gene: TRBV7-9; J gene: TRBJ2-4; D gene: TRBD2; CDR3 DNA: TGTGCCAGCAGTTTGACTAGCGGGGACCAGTACTTC; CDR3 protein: CASSLTSGDQYF
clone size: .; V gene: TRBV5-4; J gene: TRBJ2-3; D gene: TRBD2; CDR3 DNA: TGTGCCAGCGGCCGCGGACTAGCGGGCTCTAGCACAGATACGCAGTATTTT; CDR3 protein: CASGRGLAGSSTDTQYF
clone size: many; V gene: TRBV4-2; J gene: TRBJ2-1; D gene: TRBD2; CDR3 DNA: TGTGCCAGCAGCCAAGATCTGGGCGGGAGCTCCTACAATGAGCAGTTCTTC; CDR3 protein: CASSQDLGGSSYNEQFF
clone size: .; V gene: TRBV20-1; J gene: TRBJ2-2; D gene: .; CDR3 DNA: TGCAGTGCTCCCCTCCCGAGCACCGGGGAGCTGTTTTTT; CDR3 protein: CSAPLPSTGELFF
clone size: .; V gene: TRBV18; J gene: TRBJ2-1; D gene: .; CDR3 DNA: TGTGCCAGCTCACCAGGGTACCCAGATGAGCAGTTCTTC; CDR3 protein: CASSPGYPDEQFF
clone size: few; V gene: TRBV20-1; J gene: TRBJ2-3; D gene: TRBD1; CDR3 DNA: TGCAGTGCCCGAGGCGGGACAGGGAATCCAGATACGCAGTATTTT; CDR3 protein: CSARGGTGNPDTQYF
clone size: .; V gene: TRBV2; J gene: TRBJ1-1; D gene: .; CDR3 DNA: TGTGCCAGCAGTGAACTGGGGGGGAACACTGAAGCTTTCTTT; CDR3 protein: CASSELGGNTEAFF
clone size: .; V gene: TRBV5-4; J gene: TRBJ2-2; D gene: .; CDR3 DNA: TGTGCCAGCAGCTTGGAGGCCGGAGCGGGCACCGGGGAGCTGTTTTTT; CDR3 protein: CASSLEAGAGTGELFF
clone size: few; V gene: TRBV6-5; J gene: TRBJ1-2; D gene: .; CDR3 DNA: TGTGCCAGCAGAGGTCTGGACGGCCCTAACTATGGCTACACCTTC; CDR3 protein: CASRGLDGPNYGYTF
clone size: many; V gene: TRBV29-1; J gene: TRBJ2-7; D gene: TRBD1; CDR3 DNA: TGCAGCGTTACAGGGGGGACAGTTTCTAGCTCCTACGAGCAGTACTTC; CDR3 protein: CSVTGGTVSSSYEQYF
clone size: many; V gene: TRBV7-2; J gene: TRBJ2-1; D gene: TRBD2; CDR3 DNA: TGTGCCAGCAGCGCACCCGGGACTAGCGTTAATGAGCAGTTCTTC; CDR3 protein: CASSAPGTSVNEQFF
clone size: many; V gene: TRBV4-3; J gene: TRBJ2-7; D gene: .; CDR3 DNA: TGCGCCAGCAGCCAAGGGAGACTAGTGGGGTACGAGCAGTACTTC; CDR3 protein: CASSQGRLVGYEQYF
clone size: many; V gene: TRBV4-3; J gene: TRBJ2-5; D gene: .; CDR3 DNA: TGCGCCAGCAGTCCCAGGGGCTTCCCGTACCAAGAGACCCAGTACTTC; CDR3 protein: CASSPRGFPYQETQYF
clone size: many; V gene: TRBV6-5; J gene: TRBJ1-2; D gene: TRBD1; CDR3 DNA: TGTGCCAGCAGTTACGCGACAGGGTCGGGCTATGGCTACACCTTC; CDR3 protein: CASSYATGSGYGYTF
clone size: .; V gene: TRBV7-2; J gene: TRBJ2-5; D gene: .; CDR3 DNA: TGTGCCAGCAGCTTAGTAGGCGGGATGCAAGAGACCCAGTACTTC; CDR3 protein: CASSLVGGMQETQYF
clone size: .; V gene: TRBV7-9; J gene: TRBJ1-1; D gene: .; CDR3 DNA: TGTGCCAGCAGCGTAGGCTCAGGGGAGGGCACTGAAGCTTTCTTT; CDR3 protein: CASSVGSGEGTEAFF
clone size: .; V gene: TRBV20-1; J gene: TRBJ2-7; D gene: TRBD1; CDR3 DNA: TGCAGTGCTACAGCCGGGACAGCAAACTACGAGCAGTACTTC; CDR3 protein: CSATAGTANYEQYF
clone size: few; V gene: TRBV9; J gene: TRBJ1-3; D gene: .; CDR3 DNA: TGTGCCAGCAGCGTCCTCTCCGGAAACTCTGGAAACACCATATATTTT; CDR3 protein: CASSVLSGNSGNTIYF
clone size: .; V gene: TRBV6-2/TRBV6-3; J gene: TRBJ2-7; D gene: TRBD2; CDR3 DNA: TGTGCCAGCAGTTCCCCTAGCGGGGGCTCGTACGAGCAGTACTTC; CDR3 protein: CASSSPSGGSYEQYF
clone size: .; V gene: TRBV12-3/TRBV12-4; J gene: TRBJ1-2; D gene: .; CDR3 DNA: TGTGCCAGCAGTCTCGTCGCGTCCGAGGACGGCTACACCTTC; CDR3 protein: CASSLVASEDGYTF
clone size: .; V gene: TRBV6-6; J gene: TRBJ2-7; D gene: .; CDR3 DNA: TGTGCCAGCAGTTCCAGCCGGGGGCTGCCCTCCTACGAGCAGTACTTC; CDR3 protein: CASSSSRGLPSYEQYF
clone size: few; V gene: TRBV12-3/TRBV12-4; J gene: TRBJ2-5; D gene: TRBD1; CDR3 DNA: TGTGCCAGCAGTCTACAGGCGACAGGGATCGGAGAGACCCAGTACTTC; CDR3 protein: CASSLQATGIGETQYF
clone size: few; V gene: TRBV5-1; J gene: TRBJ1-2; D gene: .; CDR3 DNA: TGCGCCAGCGGCCGGGACTGGGGGTTGGATGGCTACACCTTC; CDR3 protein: CASGRDWGLDGYTF
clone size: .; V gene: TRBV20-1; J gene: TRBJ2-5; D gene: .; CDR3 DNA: TGCAGTGCTAGAGATGGAAGGGGCTCGTACCAAGAGACCCAGTACTTC; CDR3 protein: CSARDGRGSYQETQYF
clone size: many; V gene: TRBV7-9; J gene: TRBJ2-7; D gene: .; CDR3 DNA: TGTGCCAGCAGCCCCCGGGCGCCCTCCTACGAGCAGTACTTC; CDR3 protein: CASSPRAPSYEQYF
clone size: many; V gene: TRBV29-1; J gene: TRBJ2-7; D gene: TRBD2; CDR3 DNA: TGCAGCGTTGAAGGACTAGCGGGGGGAACCTACGAGCAGTACTTC; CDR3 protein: CSVEGLAGGTYEQYF
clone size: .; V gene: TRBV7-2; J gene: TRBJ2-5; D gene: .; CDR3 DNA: TGTGCCAGCAGCTTAGCGGGATCGTACCAAGAGACCCAGTACTTC; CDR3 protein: CASSLAGSYQETQYF
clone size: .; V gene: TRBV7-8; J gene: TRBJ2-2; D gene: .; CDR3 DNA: TGTGCCAGCAGCTTAAACCGGGTCGGGGAGCTGTTTTTT; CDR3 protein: CASSLNRVGELFF
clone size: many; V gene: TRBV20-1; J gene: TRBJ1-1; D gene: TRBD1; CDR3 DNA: TGCAGTGCTAGTTCCGGGACAGGAATTGAAGCTTTCTTT; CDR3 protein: CSASSGTGIEAFF
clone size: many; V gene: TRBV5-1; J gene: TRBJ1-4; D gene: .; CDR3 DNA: TGCGCCAGCAGCTTGGACGGCAACGGGGTCTCGCGCGACGGAGGAAAACTGTTTTTT; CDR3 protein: CASSLDGNGVSRDGGKLFF
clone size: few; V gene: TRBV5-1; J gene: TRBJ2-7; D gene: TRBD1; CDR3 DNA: TGCGCCAGCAGCTTGTTTCTGGGGGGACAGGGCTACGAGCAGTACTTC; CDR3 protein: CASSLFLGGQGYEQYF
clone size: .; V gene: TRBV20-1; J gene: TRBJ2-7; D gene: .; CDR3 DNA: TGCAGTGCTAGTAGGCCGGCGTTGGGCGAGCAGTACTTC; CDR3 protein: CSASRPALGEQYF
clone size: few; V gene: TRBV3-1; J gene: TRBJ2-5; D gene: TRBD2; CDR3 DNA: TGTGCCAGCAGCCAAGGAGCTAGCGGAGCCCAAGAGACCCAGTACTTC; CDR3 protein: CASSQGASGAQETQYF
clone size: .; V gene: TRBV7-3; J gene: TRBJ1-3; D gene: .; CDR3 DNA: TGTGCCAGCAGCTTAAGCAGGGACTCTGGAAACACCATATATTTT; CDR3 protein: CASSLSRDSGNTIYF